This T cell receptor (beta chain) appears in the sequencing data of a study of blood T cell repertoires in COVID-19. Looking at the study overall: Samples came from the United States, Italy and Spain, spanning acute and convalescent COVID-19. T cells, B-cell-depleted T cells, or PBMCs provided the cDNA or gDNA that served as material.

Original methodology: Quantification of nucleated cells was approximated via reference gene primer amplification. The assay was immunoSEQ multiplex PCR, and TCRdb's table has in-frame clones only and misses some. V, J and clone size are taken as reported in that table, and D and trimming were inferred from the DNA itself. The table includes roughly 170,000 clones, 74% detected once. Trimming left V 3 bases short and J 2 bases short, with 11 bases between. CDR1 is WNHNN, CDR2 SYGVQD, per germline (reference sequence). This CDR3 contains 15 residues. Sequenced material: peripheral blood. The TCR sequence derives from an elderly woman with acute or convalescent COVID-19. This sequence joins TRBV10-1 and TRBJ2-1; D is unresolved. This CDR3 is CASSDPGDTYNEQFF. The CDR3 nucleotides read TGCGCCAGCAGTGATCCCGGAGATACCTACAATGAGCAGTTCTTC.